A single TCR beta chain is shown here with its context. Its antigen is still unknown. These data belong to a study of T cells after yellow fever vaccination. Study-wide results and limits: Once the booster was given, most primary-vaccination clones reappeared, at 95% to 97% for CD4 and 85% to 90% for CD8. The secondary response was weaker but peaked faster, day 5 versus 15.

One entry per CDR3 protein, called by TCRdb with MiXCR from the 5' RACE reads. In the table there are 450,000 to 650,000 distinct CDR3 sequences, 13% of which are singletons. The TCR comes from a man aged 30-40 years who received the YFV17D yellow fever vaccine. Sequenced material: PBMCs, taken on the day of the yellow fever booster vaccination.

CDR3 residues: CASSQELAGGGETQYF. The CDR3 coding sequence is TGTGCCAGCAGCCAAGAACTAGCGGGAGGTGGAGAGACCCAGTACTTC. J is TRBJ2-5 and V is TRBV14, with 12 bases aligning to TRBD2. Trimming removed 0 bases from V and 4 bases from J; junction bases left unmatched: 3. The germline V gene has CDR1 SGHDN and CDR2 FVKESK. The CDR3 length is 16 residues.